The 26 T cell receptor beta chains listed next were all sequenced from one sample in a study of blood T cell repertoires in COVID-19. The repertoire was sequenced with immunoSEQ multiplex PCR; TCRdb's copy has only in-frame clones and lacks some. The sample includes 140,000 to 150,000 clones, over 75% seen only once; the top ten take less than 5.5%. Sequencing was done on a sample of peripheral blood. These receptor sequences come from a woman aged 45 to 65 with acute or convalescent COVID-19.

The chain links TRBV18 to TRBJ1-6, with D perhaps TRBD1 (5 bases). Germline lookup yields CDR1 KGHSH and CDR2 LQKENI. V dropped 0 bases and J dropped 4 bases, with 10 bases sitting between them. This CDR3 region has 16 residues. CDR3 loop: CASSPPQGIYNSPLHF. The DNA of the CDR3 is TGTGCCAGCTCACCACCCCAGGGAATTTATAATTCACCCCTCCACTTT.

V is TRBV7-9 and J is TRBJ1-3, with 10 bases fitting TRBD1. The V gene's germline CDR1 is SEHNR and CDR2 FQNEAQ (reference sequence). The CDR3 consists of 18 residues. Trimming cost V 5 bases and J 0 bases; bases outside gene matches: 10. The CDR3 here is CASSPRDRGQSSGNTIYF. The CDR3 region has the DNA TGTGCCAGCAGCCCCCGGGACAGGGGCCAAAGCTCTGGAAACACCATATATTTT.

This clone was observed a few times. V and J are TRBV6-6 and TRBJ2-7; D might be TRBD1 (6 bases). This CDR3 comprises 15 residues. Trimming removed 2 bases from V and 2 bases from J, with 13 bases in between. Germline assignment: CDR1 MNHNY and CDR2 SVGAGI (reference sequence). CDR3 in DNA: TGTGCCAGCAGTTACAAAGTGGACAGCGCCTACGAGCAGTACTTC. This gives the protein CASSYKVDSAYEQYF.

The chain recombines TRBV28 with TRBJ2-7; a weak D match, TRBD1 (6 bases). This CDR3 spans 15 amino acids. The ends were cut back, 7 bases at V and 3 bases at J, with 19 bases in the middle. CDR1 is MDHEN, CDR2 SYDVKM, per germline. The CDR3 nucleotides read TGTGCCAGCACCGTCTTCGATGGACAGCTCTACGAGCAGTACTTC. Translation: CASTVFDGQLYEQYF.

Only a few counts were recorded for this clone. The CDR3 region is CASNGQGGTEAFF. CDR3 DNA sequence: TGTGCCAGCAACGGACAGGGTGGAACTGAAGCTTTCTTT. The V call is TRBV3-1 (or the pseudogene TRBV3-2), the J call TRBJ1-1; 8 nucleotides match TRBD1. Unmatched junction bases numbered 6, after V lost 7 bases and J lost 5 bases. The CDR3 consists of 13 residues. CDR1 and CDR2 (germline): LGHDT, YNNKEL (reference sequence).

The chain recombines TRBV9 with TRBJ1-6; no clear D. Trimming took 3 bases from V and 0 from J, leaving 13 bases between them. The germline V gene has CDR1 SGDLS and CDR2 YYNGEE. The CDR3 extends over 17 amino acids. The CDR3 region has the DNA TGTGCCAGCAGCGAGCTGGGTGGGAGCTCCTATAATTCACCCCTCCACTTT. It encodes CASSELGGSSYNSPLHF.

DNA for the CDR3: TGTGCCAGCAGGTTCAAGGGACAGGGGGCCGGGGAGCTGTTTTTT. It codes for CASRFKGQGAGELFF. The J gene is TRBJ2-2, the V gene TRBV7-4; 11 positions match TRBD1. V shed 6 bases and J 6 bases; nucleotides not matched to a gene: 6. CDR1 SGHVT and CDR2 SQSDAQ come from the germline V gene. This CDR3 region has 15 residues.

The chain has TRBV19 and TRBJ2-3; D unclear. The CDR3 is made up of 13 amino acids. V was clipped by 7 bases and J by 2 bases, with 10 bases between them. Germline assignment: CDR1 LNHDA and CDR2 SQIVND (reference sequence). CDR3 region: CASTPQYTDTQYF. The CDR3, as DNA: TGTGCCAGTACCCCCCAGTACACAGATACGCAGTATTTT.

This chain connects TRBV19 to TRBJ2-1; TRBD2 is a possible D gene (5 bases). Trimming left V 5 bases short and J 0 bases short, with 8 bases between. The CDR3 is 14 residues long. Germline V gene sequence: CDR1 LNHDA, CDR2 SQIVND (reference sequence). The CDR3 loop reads CASSRGSSYNEQFF. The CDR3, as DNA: TGTGCCAGTAGTCGAGGGTCCTCCTACAATGAGCAGTTCTTC.

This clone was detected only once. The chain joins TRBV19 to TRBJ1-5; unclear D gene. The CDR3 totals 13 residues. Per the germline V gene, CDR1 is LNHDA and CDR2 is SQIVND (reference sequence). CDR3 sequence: CSVSGELNQPQHF. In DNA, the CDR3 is TGTTCTGTATCCGGGGAACTCAATCAGCCCCAGCATTTT.

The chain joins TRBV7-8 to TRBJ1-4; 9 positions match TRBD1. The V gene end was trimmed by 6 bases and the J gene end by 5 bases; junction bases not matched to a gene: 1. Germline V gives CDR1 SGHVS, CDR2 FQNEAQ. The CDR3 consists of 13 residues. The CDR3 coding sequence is TGTGCCAGCAGGGGACAGGGAAATGAAAAACTGTTTTTT. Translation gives CASRGQGNEKLFF.

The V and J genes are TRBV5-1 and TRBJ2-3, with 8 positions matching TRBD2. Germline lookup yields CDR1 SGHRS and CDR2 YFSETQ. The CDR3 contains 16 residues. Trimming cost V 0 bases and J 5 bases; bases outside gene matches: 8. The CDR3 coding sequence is TGCGCCAGCAGCTTGGGGAACGGGGGGGCCGTAGATACGCAGTATTTT. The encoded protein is CASSLGNGGAVDTQYF.

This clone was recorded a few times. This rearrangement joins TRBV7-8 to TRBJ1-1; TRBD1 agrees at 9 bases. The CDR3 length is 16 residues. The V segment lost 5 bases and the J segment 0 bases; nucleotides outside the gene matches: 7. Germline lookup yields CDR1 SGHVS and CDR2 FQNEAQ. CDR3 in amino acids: CASSVQGANMNTEAFF. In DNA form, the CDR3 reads TGTGCCAGCAGCGTACAGGGGGCGAACATGAACACTGAAGCTTTCTTT.

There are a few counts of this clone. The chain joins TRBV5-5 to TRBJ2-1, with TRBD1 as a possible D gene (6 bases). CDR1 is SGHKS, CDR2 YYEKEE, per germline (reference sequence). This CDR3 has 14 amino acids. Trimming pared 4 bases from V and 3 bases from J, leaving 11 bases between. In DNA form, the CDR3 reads TGTGCCAGCAGCCCTAGGGACAACTACAATGAGCAGTTCTTC. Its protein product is CASSPRDNYNEQFF.

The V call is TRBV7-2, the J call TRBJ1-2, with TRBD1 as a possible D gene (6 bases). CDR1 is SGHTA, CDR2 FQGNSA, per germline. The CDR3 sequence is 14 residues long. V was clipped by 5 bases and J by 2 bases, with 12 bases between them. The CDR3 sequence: CASSPDSWNYGYTF. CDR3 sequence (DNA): TGTGCCAGCAGCCCGGACAGCTGGAACTATGGCTACACCTTC.

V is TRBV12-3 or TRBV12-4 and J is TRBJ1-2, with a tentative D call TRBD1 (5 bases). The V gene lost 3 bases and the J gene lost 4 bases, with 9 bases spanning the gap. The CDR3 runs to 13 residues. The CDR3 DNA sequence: TGTGCCAGCAGTTTCCGCAGGGTCTATGGCTACACCTTC. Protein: CASSFRRVYGYTF.

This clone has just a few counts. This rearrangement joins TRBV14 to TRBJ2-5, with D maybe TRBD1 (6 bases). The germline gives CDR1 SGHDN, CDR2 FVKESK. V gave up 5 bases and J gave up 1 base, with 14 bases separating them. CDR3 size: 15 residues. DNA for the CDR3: TGTGCCAGCAGCATAGGGGGTTCGGTCCAAGAGACCCAGTACTTC. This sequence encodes CASSIGGSVQETQYF.

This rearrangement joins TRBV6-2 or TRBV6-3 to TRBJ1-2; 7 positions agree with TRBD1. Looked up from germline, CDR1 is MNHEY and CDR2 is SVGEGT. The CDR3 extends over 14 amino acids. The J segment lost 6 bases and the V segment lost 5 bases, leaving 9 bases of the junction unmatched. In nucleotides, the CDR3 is TGTGCCAGCAGTCCGGACAGGCCGTCGCATGGCTACACCTTC. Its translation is CASSPDRPSHGYTF.

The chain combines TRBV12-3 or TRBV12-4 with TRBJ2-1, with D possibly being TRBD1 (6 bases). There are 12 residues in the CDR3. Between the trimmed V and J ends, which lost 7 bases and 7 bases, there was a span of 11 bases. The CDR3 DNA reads TGTGCCAGCACCACGCAGGGGAATGAGCAGTTCTTC. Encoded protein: CASTTQGNEQFF.

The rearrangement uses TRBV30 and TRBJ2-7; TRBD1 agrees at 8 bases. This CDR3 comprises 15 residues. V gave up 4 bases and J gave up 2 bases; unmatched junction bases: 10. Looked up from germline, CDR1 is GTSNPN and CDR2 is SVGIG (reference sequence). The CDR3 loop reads CAWTSQGGSAYEQYF. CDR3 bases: TGTGCCTGGACGTCACAGGGGGGCTCTGCCTACGAGCAGTACTTC.

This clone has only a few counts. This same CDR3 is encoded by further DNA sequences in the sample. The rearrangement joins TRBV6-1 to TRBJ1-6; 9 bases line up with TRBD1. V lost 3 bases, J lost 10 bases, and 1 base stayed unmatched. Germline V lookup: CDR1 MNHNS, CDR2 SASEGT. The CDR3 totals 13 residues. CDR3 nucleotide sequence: TGTGCCAGCAGTGAGACAGGGGGGTCACCCCTCCACTTT. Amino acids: CASSETGGSPLHF.

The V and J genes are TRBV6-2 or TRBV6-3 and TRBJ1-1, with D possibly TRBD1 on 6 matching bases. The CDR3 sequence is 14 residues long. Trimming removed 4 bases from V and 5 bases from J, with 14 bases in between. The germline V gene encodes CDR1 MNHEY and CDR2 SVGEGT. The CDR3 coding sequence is TGTGCCAGCAGTTTGAGGGGGGGTAGGACTGAAGCTTTCTTT. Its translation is CASSLRGGRTEAFF.

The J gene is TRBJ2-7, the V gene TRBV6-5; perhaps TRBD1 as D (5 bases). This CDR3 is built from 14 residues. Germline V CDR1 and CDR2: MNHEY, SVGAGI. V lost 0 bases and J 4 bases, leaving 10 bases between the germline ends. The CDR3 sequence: CASSYSRQFYEQYF. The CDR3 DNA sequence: TGTGCCAGCAGTTACTCGAGACAGTTTTACGAGCAGTACTTC.

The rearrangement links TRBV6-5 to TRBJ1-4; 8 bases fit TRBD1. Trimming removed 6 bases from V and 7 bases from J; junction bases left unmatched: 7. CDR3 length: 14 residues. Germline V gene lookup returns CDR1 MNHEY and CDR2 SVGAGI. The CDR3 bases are TGTGCCAGCAGGGGAAGGACAGGGCCTGAAAAACTGTTTTTT. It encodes CASRGRTGPEKLFF.

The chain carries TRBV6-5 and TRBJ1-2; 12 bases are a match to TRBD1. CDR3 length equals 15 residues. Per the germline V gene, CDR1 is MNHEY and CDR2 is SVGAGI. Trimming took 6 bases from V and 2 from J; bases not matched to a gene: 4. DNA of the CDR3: TGTGCCAGCAGGGGACAGGGGGCTCCCAACTATGGCTACACCTTC. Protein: CASRGQGAPNYGYTF.

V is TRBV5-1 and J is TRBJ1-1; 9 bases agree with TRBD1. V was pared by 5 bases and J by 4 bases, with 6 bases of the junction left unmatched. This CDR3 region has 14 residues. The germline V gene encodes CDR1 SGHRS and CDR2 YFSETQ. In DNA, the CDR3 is TGCGCCAGCAGGACCGGGACAGGGTCCACTGAAGCTTTCTTT. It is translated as CASRTGTGSTEAFF.